This T cell receptor beta chain stems from a study of cytomegalovirus exposure and HLA in healthy donors. Study-level points and caveats: TCR beta sequences reportedly predicted most subjects' HLA-A and HLA-B alleles accurately. In an earlier analysis, most TCR beta V segments were productive about 87% or about 30% of the time.

Points on this clone: Its cognate antigen is unknown.

Germline CDR1 is SGHNT and CDR2 is YYREEE (reference sequence). Losses at the gene ends were 3 bases for V and 6 bases for J; bases not matched to a gene: 11. This CDR3 spans 18 amino acids. The PCR contained 60 Vbeta and 13 Jbeta primers. The method was immunoSEQ multiplex PCR; TCRdb's version includes in-frame clones alone and lacks a portion of them. This sample yields 160,000 or so clones, of which around 74% are seen a single time; about 1.5% belongs to the top ten. The specimen sequenced was PBMCs. The TCR originated in a young woman in good health and CMV-seronegative. V usage is TRBV5-4 and J usage is TRBJ2-1, with 14 bases matching TRBD2. The CDR3 protein is CASSSLTSGGVSVNEQFF. The CDR3 DNA is TGTGCCAGCAGCTCCCTGACTAGCGGGGGGGTCTCGGTCAATGAGCAGTTCTTC. The whole variable domain, remainder taken from reference TRBV5-4 and TRBJ2-1, is ETGVTQSPTHLIKTRGQQVTLRCSSQSGHNTVSWYQQALGQGPQFIFQYYREEENGRGNFPPRFSGLQFPNYSSELNVNALELDDSALYLCASSSLTSGGVSVNEQFFGPGTRLTVL.